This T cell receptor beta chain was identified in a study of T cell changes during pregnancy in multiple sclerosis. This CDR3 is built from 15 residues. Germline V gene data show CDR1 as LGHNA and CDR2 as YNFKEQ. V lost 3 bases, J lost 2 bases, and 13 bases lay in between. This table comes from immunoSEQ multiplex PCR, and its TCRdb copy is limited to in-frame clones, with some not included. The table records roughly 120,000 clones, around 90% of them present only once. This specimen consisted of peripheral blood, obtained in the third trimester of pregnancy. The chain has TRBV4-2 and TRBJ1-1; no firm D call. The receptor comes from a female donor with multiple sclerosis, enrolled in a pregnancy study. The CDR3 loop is CASSQRGVENTEAFF. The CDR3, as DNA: TGTGCCAGCAGCCAGAGAGGTGTGGAAAACACTGAAGCTTTCTTT.